This T cell receptor (beta chain) was retrieved from a study of CD8+ T cells in alopecia areata. Study details: Each day, treated patients took oral tofacitinib twice, at 5 to 10 mg per dose. Treatment with tofacitinib (6 to 18 months) was followed by 6 months off drug.

Treatment defined: oral pan-JAK inhibitor, 5-10 mg twice daily. As part of sample collection, lesional scalp punch biopsies and peripheral blood were taken from alopecia areata patients. Germline values: CDR1 GTSNPN, CDR2 SVGIG (reference sequence). The length of the CDR3 is 13 residues. Trimming removed 3 bases from V and 1 base from J; junction bases left unmatched: 2. Isolated RNA was reverse transcribed into cDNA used as the sequencing template. Clones were read by immunoSEQ multiplex PCR, and TCRdb kept only the in-frame ones, dropping some. Here the sample spans about 190,000 clones, roughly 60% being singletons. Study findings and constraints: Resident alphabeta T cells of normal skin are also sequenced in scalp samples.

In regard to this clone: Its specificity is unknown. This CDR3 is also generated by other DNA sequences in the sample.

The receptor was derived from a human donor with alopecia areata. Sequences were derived from CD4+ T cells sorted from blood, sampled around week 50, from a patient treated with tofacitinib. The gene calls are TRBV30 and TRBJ1-2; TRBD1 aligns across 7 bases. CDR3 DNA: TGTGCCTGGAGCCCAGGGGGTAACTATGGCTACACCTTC. Its protein is CAWSPGGNYGYTF.